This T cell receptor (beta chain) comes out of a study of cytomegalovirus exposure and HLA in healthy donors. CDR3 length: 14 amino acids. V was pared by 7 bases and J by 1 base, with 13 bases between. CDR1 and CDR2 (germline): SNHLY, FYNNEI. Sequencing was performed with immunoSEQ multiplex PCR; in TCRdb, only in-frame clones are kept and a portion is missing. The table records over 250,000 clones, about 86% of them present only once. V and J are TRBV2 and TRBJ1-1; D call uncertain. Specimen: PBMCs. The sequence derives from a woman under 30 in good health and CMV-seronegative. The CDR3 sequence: CASTGRLENTEAFF. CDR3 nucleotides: TGTGCCAGCACCGGCAGGCTGGAGAACACTGAAGCTTTCTTT.